This T cell receptor beta chain came from a study of blood T cells in healthy people across ages. The germline CDR1 and CDR2 sequences are MDHEN and SYDVKM. With 6 bases clipped from V and 5 bases from J, the junction kept 8 bases outside the gene matches. The CDR3 sequence is 15 residues long. PCR was performed a second time for roughly 6 to 12 cycles using a sample-barcoded 5' primer and a J-beta primer mix. Per sample, CDR3-containing paired-end reads numbered at least 2.5 million. TCRdb reanalysed the 5' RACE reads using MiXCR and keeps one entry per CDR3 protein. This table holds about 730,000 distinct CDR3 sequences, roughly 41% found once.

The clonotype originates from an older woman in good health. This chain links TRBV28 with TRBJ2-5; 11 nucleotides align to TRBD1. Material for sequencing was blood. CDR3 in amino acids: CASRGQGEGDETQYF. CDR3 sequence (DNA): TGTGCCAGCAGGGGACAGGGGGAAGGGGATGAGACCCAGTACTTC. The whole variable domain, remainder taken from reference TRBV28 and TRBJ2-5, is DVKVTQSSRYLVKRTGEKVFLECVQDMDHENMFWYRQDPGLGLRLIYFSYDVKMKEKGDIPEGYSVSREKKERFSLILESASTNQTSMYLCASRGQGEGDETQYFGPGTRLLVL.